This T cell receptor beta chain originates from a study of T cell responses to AZD1222 COVID-19 vaccine. In the study overall: Second-dose recipients at about 4 or about 12 weeks were treated as one pooled group.

As concerns this clone: What it recognizes is unknown.

Some clones are missing from TCRdb's copy, which holds only in-frame ones; the method was immunoSEQ multiplex PCR. The table includes 110,000 to 150,000 clones, about 90% detected once. General study findings and limits: Nearly half of spike-specific TCRs reportedly target unmutated variant regions. Elevations in Spike-specific TCR breadth and depth followed administration of two AZD1222 doses.

The germline V and J ends were trimmed by 2 bases and 6 bases, with 13 bases remaining between them. Germline V CDR1 and CDR2: SGHTA, FQGNSA. The CDR3 has 15 amino acids. This TCR derives from an adult in good health. The rearrangement uses TRBV7-2 and TRBJ2-2; perhaps TRBD2 as D (6 bases). The sample consisted of peripheral blood, taken on day 0 of AZD1222 vaccination. The CDR3 spells CASSLIVPGAGELFF. As DNA, the CDR3 is TGTGCCAGCAGCTTAATCGTCCCGGGGGCCGGGGAGCTGTTTTTT.